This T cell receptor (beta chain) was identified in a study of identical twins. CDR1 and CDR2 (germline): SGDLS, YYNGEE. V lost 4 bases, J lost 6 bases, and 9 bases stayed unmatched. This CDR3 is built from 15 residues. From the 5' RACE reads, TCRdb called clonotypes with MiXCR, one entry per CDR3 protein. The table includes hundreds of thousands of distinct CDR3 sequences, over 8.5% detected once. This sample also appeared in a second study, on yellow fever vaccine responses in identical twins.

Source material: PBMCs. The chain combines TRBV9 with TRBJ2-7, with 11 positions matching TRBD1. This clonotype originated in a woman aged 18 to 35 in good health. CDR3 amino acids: CASSPSGQGVAEQYF. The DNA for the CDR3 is TGTGCCAGCAGCCCTTCGGGACAGGGGGTCGCCGAGCAGTACTTC. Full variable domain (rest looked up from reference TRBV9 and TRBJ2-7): DSGVTQTPKHLITATGQRVTLRCSPRSGDLSVYWYQQSLDQGLQFLIQYYNGEERAKGNILERFSAQQFPDLHSELNLSSLELGDSALYFCASSPSGQGVAEQYFGPGTRLTVT.